A single sample is the source of the 18 T cell receptor beta chains below, sequenced in a study of control samples from healthy donors and cancer patients. Data came from immunoSEQ multiplex PCR; TCRdb stores just in-frame clones and leaves some out. The repertoire holds over 200,000 clones, approximately 80% seen once, with 13% in the top ten. Source material: PBMCs. These receptors came from an older woman with lung cancer.

The chain joins TRBV7-3 to TRBJ2-2; TRBD2 aligns across 9 bases. The CDR3 sequence is 15 residues long. The germline gives CDR1 SGHTA, CDR2 FQGTGA. V dropped 8 bases and J dropped 5; count of bases not matched to a gene: 9. The CDR3 reads CASSFSGGSTGELFF. The CDR3 bases are TGTGCCAGCTCCTTTAGCGGGGGTTCGACCGGGGAGCTGTTTTTT.

The genes are TRBV29-1 and TRBJ2-1; D might be TRBD2 (5 bases). V gave up 4 bases and J gave up 6 bases, with 16 bases separating them. This CDR3 contains 14 residues. Germline lookup yields CDR1 SQVTM and CDR2 ANQGSEA. In nucleotides, the CDR3 is TGCAGCGTTGGAACACGAAGCGGACTCAATGAGCAGTTCTTC. As protein: CSVGTRSGLNEQFF.

Only one count was recorded for this clone. The genes are TRBV5-1 and TRBJ2-3, with 7 bases matching TRBD2. The trim removed 4 bases at V and 2 bases at J, leaving 4 bases unmatched. The germline V gene encodes CDR1 SGHRS and CDR2 YFSETQ. The CDR3 is 14 amino acids. This CDR3 is CASSRAGNTDTQYF. Written as DNA, the CDR3 is TGCGCCAGCAGCAGAGCGGGGAACACAGATACGCAGTATTTT. The full variable domain, completed using reference TRBV5-1 and TRBJ2-3, is KAGVTQTPRYLIKTRGQQVTLSCSPISGHRSVSWYQQTPGQGLQFLFEYFSETQRNKGNFPGRFSGRQFSNSRSEMNVSTLELGDSALYLCASSRAGNTDTQYFGPGTRLTVL.

The CDR3 DNA reads as TGCGCCAGCAGCTTGCACACCGGGGAGCTGTTTTTT. Amino acid sequence: CASSLHTGELFF. The chain carries TRBV5-1 and TRBJ2-2; D remains ambiguous. The CDR3 is 12 residues long. V was cut by 1 base and J by 3 bases, with 1 base left in between. Germline CDR1 SGHRS, CDR2 YFSETQ. Combining the CDR3 with reference TRBV5-1 and TRBJ2-2 gives the whole variable domain KAGVTQTPRYLIKTRGQQVTLSCSPISGHRSVSWYQQTPGQGLQFLFEYFSETQRNKGNFPGRFSGRQFSNSRSEMNVSTLELGDSALYLCASSLHTGELFFGEGSRLTVL.

The rearrangement uses TRBV5-1 and TRBJ1-1, with 8 bases that match TRBD1. CDR1 and CDR2 from the germline V gene are SGHRS and YFSETQ. CDR3 length: 15 residues. Trimming took 0 bases from V and 1 from J; bases not matched to a gene: 2. The CDR3: CASSLAGGTNTEAFF. CDR3 in DNA: TGCGCCAGCAGCTTGGCAGGGGGCACGAACACTGAAGCTTTCTTT. Looking up the rest from reference TRBV5-1 and TRBJ1-1 gives the full variable domain: KAGVTQTPRYLIKTRGQQVTLSCSPISGHRSVSWYQQTPGQGLQFLFEYFSETQRNKGNFPGRFSGRQFSNSRSEMNVSTLELGDSALYLCASSLAGGTNTEAFFGQGTRLTVV.

The chain has TRBV11-2 and TRBJ1-1; TRBD1 agrees at 8 bases. The CDR3 loop spans 16 amino acids. From germline, CDR1 is SGHAT and CDR2 FQNNGV. J was trimmed by 3 bases and V by 1 base; bases with no gene match: 7. In DNA, the CDR3 is TGTGCCAGCAGCTTAGTGCCAGGGGGCGTGCACACTGAAGCTTTCTTT. Amino acid sequence: CASSLVPGGVHTEAFF.

The chain has TRBV3-1 (or the pseudogene TRBV3-2) and TRBJ2-5; 7 nucleotides line up with TRBD1. The CDR3 spans 14 residues. The V and J ends lost 3 bases and 0 bases, in that order; junction bases with no gene match: 1. Germline CDR1 LGHDT, CDR2 YNNKEL (reference sequence). The CDR3 is CASSHQGDQETQYF. The CDR3 bases are TGTGCCAGCAGCCACCAGGGGGACCAAGAGACCCAGTACTTC.

The J gene is TRBJ2-1, the V gene TRBV11-2, with 12 bases identical to TRBD2. The CDR3 runs 17 residues. With 5 bases clipped from V and 4 bases from J, the junction kept 9 bases outside the gene matches. Per germline, CDR1 SGHAT and CDR2 FQNNGV. In DNA form, the CDR3 reads TGTGCCAGCAGCCCAGCGGCTAGCGGGAGGGATTACAATGAGCAGTTCTTC. Residues: CASSPAASGRDYNEQFF.

The chain is built from TRBV9 and TRBJ2-3; TRBD1 might be the D (7 bases). In germline, CDR1 is SGDLS, CDR2 YYNGEE. The CDR3 runs 15 residues. The V end lost 4 bases, the J end lost 3 bases, and 15 bases lay between the germline ends. This chain's CDR3 is CASSPGAGGTDTQYF. In DNA, the CDR3 is TGTGCCAGCAGCCCCGGAGCAGGGGGGACAGATACGCAGTATTTT.

This clone showed up just a few times. The chain combines TRBV15 with TRBJ1-1; D call uncertain. The CDR3 is 15 amino acids. V lost 3 bases, J lost 4 bases, and 15 bases lay in between. Germline CDR1 and CDR2: LNHNV and YYDKDF (reference sequence). This chain's CDR3 is CATSSDKGWGTEAFF. In DNA, the CDR3 is TGTGCCACCAGCAGTGACAAGGGATGGGGCACTGAAGCTTTCTTT.

This rearrangement joins TRBV6-1 to TRBJ1-6, with 7 bases identical to TRBD1. This CDR3 contains 16 residues. Germline loops: CDR1 MNHNS, CDR2 SASEGT. J lost 6 bases, V lost 1 base, and 6 bases had no gene match. This CDR3 reads CASSEGWQGVNSPLHF. CDR3 nucleotide sequence: TGTGCCAGCAGTGAAGGTTGGCAGGGGGTTAATTCACCCCTCCACTTT.

This sequence joins TRBV7-8 and TRBJ1-1; the match to TRBD1 covers 10 bases. Germline trimming cut 4 bases from V and 4 bases from J; bases unmatched to any gene: 0. The CDR3 consists of 13 residues. Germline CDR1 reads SGHVS; CDR2 reads FQNEAQ. CDR3 protein: CASSWDRGTEAFF. Written as DNA, the CDR3 is TGTGCCAGCAGCTGGGACAGGGGCACTGAAGCTTTCTTT. The variable domain in full, with the rest retrieved from reference TRBV7-8 and TRBJ1-1, is GAGVSQSPRYKVAKRGQDVALRCDPISGHVSLFWYQQALGQGPEFLTYFQNEAQLDKSGLPSDRFFAERPEGSVSTLKIQRTQQEDSAVYLCASSWDRGTEAFFGQGTRLTVV.

V gene TRBV19 combines with J gene TRBJ2-7; D unclear. Germline CDR1 and CDR2: LNHDA and SQIVND (reference sequence). The CDR3 has 13 amino acids. V dropped 0 bases and J dropped 6 bases, with 9 bases sitting between them. CDR3 loop: CASSIEGQLEQYF. The CDR3 region has the DNA TGTGCCAGTAGTATAGAAGGGCAGCTCGAGCAGTACTTC.

This clone was recorded at least ten times. The DNA of the CDR3 is TGTGCCAGCAGCCTGAGGACGGCCAACACCGGGGAGCTGTTTTTT. This codes for CASSLRTANTGELFF. The chain has TRBV7-8 and TRBJ2-2; D unresolved. This CDR3 has 15 amino acids. Trimming took 5 bases from V and 2 from J, leaving 12 bases between them. The germline CDR1 and CDR2 sequences are SGHVS and FQNEAQ.

The rearrangement uses TRBV5-8 and TRBJ2-7, with 8 positions matching TRBD1. The V and J ends lost 1 base and 2 bases, in that order; junction bases with no gene match: 5. CDR1 and CDR2 from the germline V gene are SGHTS and YDEGEE. The CDR3 is made up of 15 amino acids. CDR3: CASSLPGTGAYEQYF. The CDR3 region has the DNA TGTGCCAGCAGCTTGCCCGGGACAGGCGCCTACGAGCAGTACTTC.

The sample holds a few counts of this clone. The gene calls are TRBV19 and TRBJ1-4; possible D gene TRBD1, 5 bases. CDR3 size: 14 residues. In germline, CDR1 is LNHDA, CDR2 SQIVND (reference sequence). The ends were cut back, 10 bases at V and 6 bases at J, with 18 bases in the middle. CDR3 residues: CATKPGRRDEKLFF. Written as DNA, the CDR3 is TGTGCCACCAAACCGGGACGGCGAGATGAAAAACTGTTTTTT.

The J gene is TRBJ1-2, the V gene TRBV12-3 or TRBV12-4; D may be TRBD1 (5 bases). The CDR3 is 13 amino acids. Between the trimmed V and J ends, which lost 8 bases and 4 bases, there was a span of 14 bases. For the CDR3, the DNA is TGTGCCAGCGCTTATGGGGACGGCTATGGCTACACCTTC. It codes for CASAYGDGYGYTF.

J is TRBJ1-5 and V is TRBV2; no firm D call. V dropped 3 bases and J dropped 6 bases, with 9 bases sitting between them. Germline V gives CDR1 SNHLY, CDR2 FYNNEI. The CDR3 consists of 13 residues. CDR3 nucleotide sequence: TGTGCCAGCAGTGATTTTTTGGGTCAGCCCCAGCATTTT. It codes for CASSDFLGQPQHF. The entire variable domain, with the rest obtained from reference TRBV2 and TRBJ1-5, is as follows: EPEVTQTPSHQVTQMGQEVILRCVPISNHLYFYWYRQILGQKVEFLVSFYNNEISEKSEIFDDQFSVERPDGSNFTLKIRSTKLEDSAMYFCASSDFLGQPQHFGDGTRLSIL.